This T cell receptor (beta chain) is from a study of CD8 T cells in ankylosing spondylitis. This clonotype has a handful of counts. Trimming shortened V by 3 bases and J by 6 bases, and 12 bases separated the two germline ends. Germline V gives CDR1 SGHVS, CDR2 FQNEAQ. The CDR3 consists of 13 residues. Each CDR3 protein is one row after TCRdb ran MiXCR on the 5' RACE reads. The data show approximately 260,000 distinct CDR3 sequences, with 15% to 20% seen just once and about a third held by the top ten. Input material: blood, either unsorted or a sorted T cell fraction (not recorded which). This chain links TRBV7-8 with TRBJ2-7, with a weak D call TRBD2 (7 bases). The TCR originated in a male donor with ankylosing spondylitis or in good health (not recorded which). The CDR3 region has the DNA TGTGCCAGCAGCTTGGAGGGAGGGGGCGAGCAGTACTTC. Translating gives CASSLEGGGEQYF.